These T cell receptor beta chains were read from a single sample in a study of molecular identifiers for immune sequencing clone quantification. TCRdb independently ran MiXCR on the PCR reads; one entry per CDR3 protein. The sample comprises a few hundred thousand distinct CDR3 sequences, roughly 24% of which are singletons, and roughly 0.7% rests with the top ten. Sequenced sample: naive CD8+ T cells from blood, with Jurkat cell RNA spiked in. All receptors come from a human donor in good health. Some libraries in this study had Jurkat cell RNA spiked in. CDR3s include the opening cysteine and the closing phenylalanine or tryptophan. A D gene is named only where the DNA matches it firmly. Clone size, where shown, is once, few, many, or a class for clones that have expanded.

clone_size d_call j_call v_call cdr3_aa cdr3_nt
. . TRBJ2-2 TRBV2 CASTDWGAANTGALFF TGTGCCAGCACCGACTGGGGGGCCGCGAACACCGGGGCGCTGTTTTTT
many . TRBJ1-5 TRBV5-6 CASSWGQLNQPQHF TGTGCCAGCAGCTGGGGACAACTCAATCAGCCCCAGCATTTT
. . TRBJ2-3 TRBV4-3 CASSQDRGLLDTQYF TGCGCCAGCAGCCAAGATCGGGGTTTGCTGGATACGCAGTATTTT
many . TRBJ2-7 TRBV5-1 CASSGEGSYEQYF TGCGCCAGCAGCGGAGAGGGGAGTTACGAGCAGTACTTC
many TRBD1 TRBJ1-1 TRBV9 CASSAGGGTEAFF TGTGCCAGCAGCGCAGGGGGCGGCACTGAAGCTTTCTTT
many . TRBJ2-3 TRBV7-9 CASSLVLAISNRDTQYF TGTGCCAGCAGCTTAGTGTTAGCGATATCAAACAGGGATACGCAGTATTTT
few . TRBJ1-2 TRBV14 CASSQEWDKNPLSGYAF TGTGCCAGCAGCCAAGAATGGGACAAGAACCCTCTAAGTGGCTACGCCTTC
few TRBD1 TRBJ1-1 TRBV24-1 CATSEGGDRDGFEAFF TGTGCCACCAGTGAGGGGGGGGACAGGGACGGGTTCGAAGCTTTCTTT
few TRBD1 TRBJ2-7 TRBV7-2 CASSPRDRGAYEQYF TGTGCCAGCAGCCCCCGGGACAGGGGGGCATACGAGCAGTACTTC
many . TRBJ2-3 TRBV7-2 CASSLDNPDTQYF TGTGCCAGCAGCTTAGATAACCCAGATACGCAGTATTTT
many . TRBJ2-3 TRBV6-6 CASSYSLGSYSTDTQYF TGTGCCAGCAGTTACTCGCTCGGATCTTATAGCACAGATACGCAGTATTTT
. . TRBJ2-5 TRBV12-3/TRBV12-4 CASSYRGLRLGQYF TGTGCCAGCAGCTACCGGGGACTCAGATTGGGCCAGTACTTC
few TRBD2 TRBJ2-7 TRBV4-1 CASSHLLAGNYEQYF TGCGCCAGCAGCCACCTTCTAGCGGGAAACTACGAGCAGTACTTC
. TRBD2 TRBJ2-1 TRBV6-2/TRBV6-3 CASSYFGWRESSYNEQFF TGTGCCAGCAGTTACTTCGGCTGGCGGGAGAGCTCCTACAATGAGCAGTTCTTC
. . TRBJ2-7 TRBV2 CASSKPGDTYEQYF TGTGCCAGCAGCAAACCAGGGGATACCTACGAGCAGTACTTC
. . TRBJ2-2 TRBV19 CASRRLSGELFF TGTGCCAGTAGGAGGCTCTCCGGGGAGCTGTTTTTT
. . TRBJ2-2 TRBV5-5 CASSLGRGFANTGELFF TGTGCCAGCAGCTTGGGGAGGGGATTTGCGAACACCGGGGAGCTGTTTTTT
. . TRBJ2-3 TRBV7-6 CASSIQGMSTDTQYF TGTGCCAGCAGCATCCAGGGGATGAGCACAGATACGCAGTATTTT
many . TRBJ2-7 TRBV29-1 CSARQGGEQYF TGCAGCGCCAGACAGGGAGGCGAGCAGTACTTC
few TRBD1 TRBJ2-7 TRBV7-9 CASSLPTGMHEQYF TGTGCCAGCAGCTTGCCGACAGGGATGCACGAGCAGTACTTC
. . TRBJ2-1 TRBV7-9 CASSSPASENNEQFF TGTGCCAGCAGCTCTCCGGCTAGCGAGAACAATGAGCAGTTCTTC
. . TRBJ1-6 TRBV4-3 CASSPSGTYNSPLHF TGCGCCAGCAGCCCTAGTGGGACCTATAATTCACCCCTCCACTTT
. . TRBJ1-5 TRBV7-6 CASSLNIADPRANQPQHF TGTGCCAGCAGCTTAAACATCGCGGACCCACGGGCCAATCAGCCCCAGCATTTT
few . TRBJ1-4 TRBV12-3/TRBV12-4 CASSLRLGPDDEKLFF TGTGCCAGCAGTTTAAGACTTGGCCCGGATGACGAAAAACTGTTTTTT
. . TRBJ2-3 TRBV4-3 CASSQAAFLRGASTDTQYF TGCGCCAGCAGCCAAGCCGCCTTCCTTCGGGGGGCCAGCACAGATACGCAGTATTTT
few . TRBJ2-6 TRBV2 CAKSGVSAGANVLTF TGTGCCAAATCGGGGGTCTCAGCTGGGGCCAACGTCCTGACTTTC
. . TRBJ1-1 TRBV20-1 CSARAENEAFF TGCAGTGCTAGAGCAGAGAATGAAGCTTTCTTT
many TRBD2 TRBJ2-5 TRBV5-6 CASSSDAGTNQETQYF TGTGCCAGCAGTTCCGATGCCGGGACTAATCAAGAGACCCAGTACTTC
many TRBD1 TRBJ1-4 TRBV9 CASSAGQGAGEKLFF TGTGCCAGCAGCGCCGGACAGGGGGCGGGTGAAAAACTGTTTTTT
many . TRBJ2-6 TRBV29-1 CSVDEGHGANVLTF TGCAGCGTTGACGAGGGGCACGGGGCCAACGTCCTGACTTTC
. . TRBJ2-7 TRBV29-1 CRGQDQKYEQYF TGCCGCGGGCAGGACCAGAAGTACGAGCAGTACTTC
. TRBD1 TRBJ2-3 TRBV16 CASSRPTGVGADTQYF TGTGCCAGCAGCCGTCCCACAGGGGTTGGAGCAGATACGCAGTATTTT
many . TRBJ1-2 TRBV29-1 CSVEILENSVEYGYTF TGCAGCGTTGAAATCTTAGAGAACTCAGTGGAATATGGCTACACCTTC
. . TRBJ2-7 TRBV7-9 CASSASGPPLGEQYF TGTGCCAGCAGCGCCTCCGGGCCGCCCTTGGGCGAGCAGTACTTC
. . TRBJ2-3 TRBV30 CAWSAPAVATQYF TGTGCCTGGAGTGCACCAGCCGTAGCTACGCAGTATTTT
many TRBD2 TRBJ2-3 TRBV5-1 CASSPEREAYTDTQYF TGCGCCAGCAGCCCGGAGCGGGAGGCCTACACAGATACGCAGTATTTT
many TRBD1 TRBJ2-5 TRBV5-6 CASSLDRGHGETQYF TGTGCCAGCAGCTTGGACAGGGGGCATGGAGAGACCCAGTACTTC
many TRBD1 TRBJ2-5 TRBV7-9 CASSLDRYQETQYF TGTGCCAGCAGCCTGGACAGGTACCAAGAGACCCAGTACTTC
few . TRBJ2-7 TRBV13 CASSPEGLTEQYF TGTGCCAGCAGCCCCGAGGGGCTAACCGAGCAGTACTTC
. . TRBJ2-3 TRBV4-3 CASSQTLHTDTQYF TGCGCCAGCAGCCAGACCTTACACACAGATACGCAGTATTTT
many . TRBJ1-1 TRBV20-1 CSARDTGIIAEAFF TGCAGTGCTAGAGATACAGGGATAATTGCTGAAGCTTTCTTT
few . TRBJ2-3 TRBV6-4 CASSEVVGTRLDTQYF TGTGCCAGCAGTGAGGTGGTCGGGACCCGGCTGGATACGCAGTATTTT
. TRBD1 TRBJ2-7 TRBV7-2 CASSLYPRGQGFYEQYF TGTGCCAGCAGCTTATATCCACGCGGACAGGGCTTCTACGAGCAGTACTTC
few . TRBJ1-1 TRBV6-6 CASSPPGATEAFF TGTGCCAGCAGTCCCCCGGGGGCCACTGAAGCTTTCTTT
few . TRBJ2-2 TRBV4-1 CASSQFTDTGELFF TGCGCCAGCAGCCAATTTACGGATACCGGGGAGCTGTTTTTT
few . TRBJ2-1 TRBV28 CASSLMGDEQFF TGTGCCAGCAGTTTAATGGGCGATGAGCAGTTCTTC
few . TRBJ2-5 TRBV7-6 CASSLNLPLSQETQYF TGTGCCAGCAGCTTAAATCTCCCGCTATCACAAGAGACCCAGTACTTC
. . TRBJ1-1 TRBV2 CAKNSDNTEAFF TGTGCCAAAAACAGCGATAACACTGAAGCTTTCTTT
many . TRBJ2-3 TRBV4-1 CASSQDSGAYTDTQYF TGCGCCAGCAGCCAAGACTCAGGGGCCTACACAGATACGCAGTATTTT
few . TRBJ2-6 TRBV2 CASSEGRGSGANVLTF TGTGCCAGCAGTGAAGGGCGAGGTTCCGGGGCCAACGTCCTGACTTTC
few . TRBJ2-7 TRBV10-3 CAISAMDSYEQYF TGTGCCATCAGTGCGATGGACAGCTACGAGCAGTACTTC
many . TRBJ1-2 TRBV4-1 CASSQDGPITTGDGYTF TGCGCCAGCAGCCAAGACGGACCGATCACTACGGGCGATGGCTACACCTTC
. TRBD1 TRBJ2-3 TRBV2 CASSERPGGYTDTQYF TGTGCCAGCAGTGAACGGCCAGGGGGATACACAGATACGCAGTATTTT
. . TRBJ2-7 TRBV7-9 CASSLDRQDKGEQYF TGTGCCAGCAGCTTAGATCGTCAGGACAAGGGCGAGCAGTACTTC
few . TRBJ1-6 TRBV27 CASRLGTASPLHF TGTGCCAGCAGGCTAGGGACTGCCTCACCCCTCCACTTT
few TRBD1 TRBJ2-7 TRBV12-3/TRBV12-4 CASSSRDRGYQYF TGTGCCAGCAGTTCCCGGGACAGAGGCTACCAGTACTTC
. . TRBJ2-3 TRBV11-3 CASSLPGTADTQYF TGTGCCAGCAGCTTACCAGGGACGGCAGATACGCAGTATTTT
. . TRBJ2-7 TRBV19 CATSTGTPGMEQYF TGTGCCACCTCAACCGGGACACCCGGGATGGAGCAGTACTTC
many . TRBJ1-1 TRBV4-1 CASSQESTERNVNTEAFF TGCGCCAGCAGCCAAGAAAGTACAGAAAGGAATGTGAACACTGAAGCTTTCTTT